The following is a T cell receptor (beta chain) sequence with its context. Its specificity is not known. The data are from a study of T-cell reconstitution after alpha-beta-depleted transplantation in children. TCRbeta library construction was performed incorporating unique molecular identifiers. TCRdb called the PCR reads again in MiXCR, with one record for every CDR3 protein. The sample comprises approximately 630,000 distinct CDR3 sequences, around 12% of which are singletons, and roughly 0.77% rests with the top ten. Germline assignment: CDR1 DFQATT and CDR2 SNEGSKA (reference sequence). With 2 bases clipped from V and 4 bases from J, the junction kept 7 bases outside the gene matches. This CDR3 has 16 residues. Study-wide findings and caveats: Several hundred rapidly expanded clones from non-depleted graft cells reportedly supplied alpha-beta T cells about two months post-transplant.

The TCR sequence derives from a girl aged 2-10 years with congenital amegakaryocytic thrombocytopenia, due to receive a stem cell transplant. The sequenced sample was PBMCs, obtained before TCRalphabeta/CD19-depleted stem cell transplant. The chain has TRBV20-1 and TRBJ2-5; the match to TRBD2 covers 13 bases. The chain's CDR3 is CSARSRTSGSPETQYF. CDR3 coding DNA: TGCAGTGCTAGATCCCGGACTAGCGGGAGCCCAGAGACCCAGTACTTC.